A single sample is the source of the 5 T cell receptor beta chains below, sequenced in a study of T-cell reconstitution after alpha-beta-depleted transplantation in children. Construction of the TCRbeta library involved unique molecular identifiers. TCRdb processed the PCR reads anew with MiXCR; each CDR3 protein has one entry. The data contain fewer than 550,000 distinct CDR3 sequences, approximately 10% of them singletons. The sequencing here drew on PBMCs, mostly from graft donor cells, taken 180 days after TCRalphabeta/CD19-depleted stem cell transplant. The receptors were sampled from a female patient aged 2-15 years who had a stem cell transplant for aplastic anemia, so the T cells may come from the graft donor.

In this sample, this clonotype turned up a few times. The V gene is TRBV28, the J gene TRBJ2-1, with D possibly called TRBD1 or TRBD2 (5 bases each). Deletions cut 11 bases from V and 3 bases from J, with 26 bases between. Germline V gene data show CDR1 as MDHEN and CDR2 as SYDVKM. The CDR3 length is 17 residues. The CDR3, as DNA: TGTGCCTCGATCGGCCACAACCCGGGACGCCTCTACAATGAGCAGTTCTTC. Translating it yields CASIGHNPGRLYNEQFF.

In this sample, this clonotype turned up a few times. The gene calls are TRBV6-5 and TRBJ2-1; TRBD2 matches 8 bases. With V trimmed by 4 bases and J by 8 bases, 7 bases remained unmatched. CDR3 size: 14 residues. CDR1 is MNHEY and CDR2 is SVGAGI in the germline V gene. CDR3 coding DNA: TGTGCCAGCAGTTCCCCGGGGGGGGCGGATGAGCAGTTCTTC. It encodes CASSSPGGADEQFF.

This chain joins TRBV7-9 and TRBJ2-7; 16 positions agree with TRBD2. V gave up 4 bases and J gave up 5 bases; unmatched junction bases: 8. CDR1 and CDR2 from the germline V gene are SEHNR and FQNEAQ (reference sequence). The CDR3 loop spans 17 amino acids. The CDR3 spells CASSWGLAGGRGDEQYF. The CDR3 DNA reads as TGTGCCAGCAGCTGGGGACTAGCGGGAGGGCGAGGGGACGAGCAGTACTTC.

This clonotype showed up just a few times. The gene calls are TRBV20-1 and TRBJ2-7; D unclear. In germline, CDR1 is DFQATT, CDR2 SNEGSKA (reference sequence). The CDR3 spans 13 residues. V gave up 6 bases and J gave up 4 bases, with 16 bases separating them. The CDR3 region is CSAQSPEKYEQYF. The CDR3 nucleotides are TGCAGTGCCCAGAGTCCCGAGAAATACGAGCAGTACTTC.

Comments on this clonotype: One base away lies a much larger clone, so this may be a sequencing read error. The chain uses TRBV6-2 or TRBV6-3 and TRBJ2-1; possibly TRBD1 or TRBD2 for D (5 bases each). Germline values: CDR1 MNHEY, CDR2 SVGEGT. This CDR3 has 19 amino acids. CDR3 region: CASSYPGTPRARSYNDQFF. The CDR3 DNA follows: TGTGCCAGCAGTTACCCAGGGACGCCCCGTGCCCGCTCCTACAATGACCAGTTCTTC.